Listed below are T cell receptor beta chains from one sample, sequenced in a study of beta chain features in type 1 diabetes. TCRdb's table, derived via immunoSEQ multiplex PCR, lists solely in-frame clones and lacks some. The sample contains 140,000 to 150,000 clones, under 60% of which appear only once. Sample: Tregs from blood. The receptors were gathered from a man aged 18 to 29 in good health. CDR3s include the opening cysteine and the closing phenylalanine or tryptophan. The D gene is left open where the match is weak. A clone size is listed for some rows: how often the clone was seen (once, few, many), or a class if it is expanded.

once	TRBV11-1	TRBJ2-1	TRBD1	CASRDWTGNEQFF	TGTGCCAGCAGGGATTGGACAGGGAATGAGCAGTTCTTC
-	TRBV28	TRBJ1-5	TRBD1	CASILSGTGDNQPQHF	TGTGCCAGCATTCTTTCCGGGACAGGGGACAATCAGCCCCAGCATTTT
-	TRBV5-5	TRBJ1-4	-	CASSFSRLYEKLFF	TGTGCCAGCAGCTTCTCGCGGTTATATGAAAAACTGTTTTTT
few	TRBV27	TRBJ1-1	-	CASSWGVENTEAFF	TGTGCCAGCTCCTGGGGGGTCGAGAACACTGAAGCTTTCTTT
-	TRBV4-3	TRBJ1-2	TRBD1	CASSQTGGYGYTF	TGCGCCAGCAGCCAAACAGGGGGCTATGGCTACACCTTC
-	TRBV29-1	TRBJ2-3	TRBD2	CSTGAGGGTDTQYF	TGCAGCACGGGGGCGGGAGGGGGCACAGATACGCAGTATTTT
-	TRBV4-2	TRBJ1-1	TRBD1	CASSRAGQGVAEAFF	TGTGCCAGCAGCCGAGCCGGACAGGGAGTCGCTGAAGCTTTCTTT
-	TRBV11-2	TRBJ2-1	-	CASSLGSNEQFF	TGTGCCAGCAGCTTGGGGAGCAATGAGCAGTTCTTC
-	TRBV19	TRBJ2-1	-	CASSPQGTAVYNEQFF	TGTGCCAGTTCCCCTCAGGGAACGGCCGTCTACAATGAGCAGTTCTTC
-	TRBV28	TRBJ2-3	-	CASRVGGPVDTQYF	TGTGCCAGCAGGGTGGGGGGGCCGGTGGATACGCAGTATTTT
few	TRBV6-5	TRBJ2-7	-	CASSTNYEQYF	TGTGCCAGCAGTACAAACTACGAGCAGTACTTC
few	TRBV7-2	TRBJ2-7	TRBD2	CASSLASSGGSEQYF	TGTGCCAGCAGCTTAGCGAGTAGCGGGGGGAGCGAGCAGTACTTC
-	TRBV6-6	TRBJ2-7	-	CASSYTTASYEQYF	TGTGCCAGCAGTTATACGACAGCCTCCTACGAGCAGTACTTC
few	TRBV7-2	TRBJ2-7	-	CASSFRTQGSYEQYF	TGTGCCAGCAGCTTCCGGACGCAGGGCTCCTACGAGCAGTACTTC
-	TRBV9	TRBJ2-2	-	CASSVSAYANTGELFF	TGTGCCAGCAGCGTAAGTGCGTACGCGAACACCGGGGAGCTGTTTTTT
-	TRBV28	TRBJ2-7	TRBD2	CASSLPASGRSDSYEQYF	TGTGCCAGCAGCCTCCCGGCTAGCGGGAGATCCGACAGCTACGAGCAGTACTTC
few	TRBV4-2	TRBJ2-7	TRBD2	CASSRVAGLGSYEQYF	TGTGCCAGCAGTCGGGTAGCGGGGCTAGGGTCCTACGAGCAGTACTTC
-	TRBV7-3	TRBJ2-1	-	CASSPLTRLKNEQFF	TGTGCCAGCAGCCCGCTCACCCGTCTAAAAAATGAGCAGTTCTTC
-	TRBV9	TRBJ2-5	TRBD1	CASSETGGETQYF	TGTGCCAGCAGCGAGACAGGGGGGGAGACCCAGTACTTC
-	TRBV5-1	TRBJ2-7	TRBD1	CASSSRTGYEQYF	TGCGCCAGCAGCTCGCGGACAGGCTACGAGCAGTACTTC
-	TRBV6-1	TRBJ2-7	TRBD2	CASRILAGVAYEQYF	TGTGCCAGCAGGATACTAGCGGGGGTAGCCTACGAGCAGTACTTC
once	TRBV6-1	TRBJ1-2	TRBD1	CASSVLHTGTGGSYGYTF	TGTGCCAGCAGTGTCCTACACACCGGGACAGGGGGCAGTTATGGCTACACCTTC
-	TRBV6-1	TRBJ1-2	-	CATIRLKTASGYTF	TGTGCCACCATTCGCCTAAAGACAGCTTCTGGCTACACCTTC
-	TRBV6-5	TRBJ2-5	TRBD2	CASTGLVGRGTQYF	TGTGCCAGCACTGGATTGGTGGGGAGGGGGACCCAGTACTTC
-	TRBV4-3	TRBJ2-3	-	CASSQRGVDTQYF	TGCGCCAGCAGCCAAAGAGGAGTAGATACGCAGTATTTT
few	TRBV6-6	TRBJ1-4	TRBD1	CASRRGTATNEKLFF	TGTGCCAGCAGGCGTGGGACAGCCACTAATGAAAAACTGTTTTTT
-	TRBV6-1	TRBJ1-1	TRBD1	CASMGTGNTEAFF	TGTGCCAGCATGGGGACAGGGAACACTGAAGCTTTCTTT
-	TRBV4-3	TRBJ1-2	-	CASSHTPGNYGYTF	TGCGCCAGCAGCCATACACCGGGGAACTATGGCTACACCTTC
few	TRBV28	TRBJ2-3	TRBD2	CASSLFGGTDTQYF	TGTGCCAGCAGTTTGTTCGGGGGGACAGATACGCAGTATTTT
-	TRBV20-1	TRBJ1-2	-	CSALDSYGYTF	TGCAGTGCCCTGGACAGTTATGGCTACACCTTC
-	TRBV19	TRBJ2-5	TRBD1	CASSIGLGQGPETQYF	TGTGCCAGTAGTATCGGCCTGGGACAGGGGCCCGAGACCCAGTACTTC
-	TRBV28	TRBJ2-3	TRBD2	CASRARQAGGTDTQYF	TGTGCCAGCAGGGCGCGCCAAGCGGGAGGCACAGATACGCAGTATTTT
few	TRBV29-1	TRBJ1-2	TRBD1	CSVGSGQGFGGGYTF	TGCAGCGTCGGGTCCGGACAGGGGTTTGGCGGAGGCTACACCTTC
few	TRBV29-1	TRBJ2-7	TRBD2	CSARTSVGNEQYF	TGCAGCGCCCGGACTAGCGTGGGGAACGAGCAGTACTTC
few	TRBV7-8	TRBJ2-2	TRBD2	CASSPRVAGRNTGELFF	TGTGCCAGCAGCCCGAGGGTAGCGGGGAGGAACACCGGGGAGCTGTTTTTT
-	TRBV19	TRBJ1-5	-	CASSIVRHDYRISNQPQHF	TGTGCCAGTAGTATTGTCCGGCATGACTATAGGATTAGCAATCAGCCCCAGCATTTT